The text below deals with one T cell receptor beta chain. Its antigen remains unknown. Alopecia areata patients gave lesional scalp punch biopsies and peripheral blood samples. From PBMCs, CD4+ and CD8+ T cells were sorted. Reverse transcribed after extraction, RNA yielded cDNA as the sequencing template. Using immunoSEQ multiplex PCR, the repertoire was profiled, and TCRdb retains in-frame clones only, with some absent. The sample holds about 140,000 clones, roughly 46% seen once. This sample was taken from a study of CD8+ T cells in alopecia areata. Overall study findings and caveats: Scalp sample sequencing also detects resident alphabeta T cells of normal skin.

Germline V gene lookup returns CDR1 LNHNV and CDR2 YYDKDF (reference sequence). The V end was cut by 0 bases, the J end by 8 bases, with 14 bases between. The CDR3 has 15 amino acids. This receptor was identified in a human donor with alopecia areata. V usage is TRBV15 and J usage is TRBJ2-4; TRBD1 is a possible D gene (5 bases). The sequencing used CD4+ T cells sorted from blood, collected at week 0. The CDR3 bases are TGTGCCACCAGCAGAGATAGCAGGGTGGGTGACATTCAGTACTTC. The encoded protein is CATSRDSRVGDIQYF. Full variable domain (rest looked up from reference TRBV15 and TRBJ2-4): DAMVIQNPRYQVTQFGKPVTLSCSQTLNHNVMYWYQQKSSQAPKLLFHYYDKDFNNEADTPDNFQSRRPNTSFCFLDIRSPGLGDTAMYLCATSRDSRVGDIQYFGAGTRLSVL.